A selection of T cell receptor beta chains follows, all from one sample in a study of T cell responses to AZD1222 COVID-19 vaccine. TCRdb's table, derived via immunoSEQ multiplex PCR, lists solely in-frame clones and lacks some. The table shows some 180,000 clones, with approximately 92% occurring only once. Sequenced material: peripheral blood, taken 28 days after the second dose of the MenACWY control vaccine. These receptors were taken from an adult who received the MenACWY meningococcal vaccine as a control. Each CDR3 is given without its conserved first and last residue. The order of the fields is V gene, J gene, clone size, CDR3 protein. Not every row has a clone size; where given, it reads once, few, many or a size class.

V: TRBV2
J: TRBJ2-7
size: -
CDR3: ASSQGLASYEQY

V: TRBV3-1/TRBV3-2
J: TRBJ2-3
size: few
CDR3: ASSQDNGNTDTQY

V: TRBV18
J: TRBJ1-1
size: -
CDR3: ASSPQGWGEAF

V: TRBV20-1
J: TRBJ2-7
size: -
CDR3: SASPGVPSSSEQY

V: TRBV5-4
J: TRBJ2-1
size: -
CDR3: ASSFRTGESNEQF

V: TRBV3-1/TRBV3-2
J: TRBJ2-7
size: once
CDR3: ASSQEPGLHYEQY

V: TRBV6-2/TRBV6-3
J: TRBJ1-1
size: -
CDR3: ASSLPRGGDTEAF

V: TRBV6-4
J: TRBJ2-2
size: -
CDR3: ASKTDSNTGELF

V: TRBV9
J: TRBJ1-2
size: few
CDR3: ASSGTGTGVNYGYT

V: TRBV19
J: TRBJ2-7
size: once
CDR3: ASSIQGLLGAYEQY

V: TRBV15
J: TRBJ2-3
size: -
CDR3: ATSRGSGGTDTQY

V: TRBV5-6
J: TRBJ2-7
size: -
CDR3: ASSFQGINEQY

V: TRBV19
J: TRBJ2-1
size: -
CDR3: ASSIGTSGTYNEQF